The 9 T cell receptor beta chains reported below all come from one sample, sequenced in a study of blood T cell repertoires in COVID-19. The table came from immunoSEQ multiplex PCR; TCRdb's copy has only in-frame clones and leaves some out. The sample includes roughly 200,000 clones, about 76% of them seen just once. Material for sequencing was peripheral blood. The receptors were gathered from a woman aged 45-65 years with active or convalescent COVID-19.

The chain uses TRBV30 and TRBJ2-7; D might be TRBD1 (5 bases). V gave up 4 bases and J gave up 5 bases, with 9 bases separating them. Germline lookup yields CDR1 GTSNPN and CDR2 SVGIG (reference sequence). This CDR3 has 11 amino acids. As DNA, the CDR3 is TGTGCCTGGACTACAGGTCACGAGCAGTACTTC. Translation gives CAWTTGHEQYF.

The CDR3 bases are TGTGCCAGCAGCTTAGCAAGCGGGGGAGTACAGTTCTTC. Amino acid sequence: CASSLASGGVQFF. The V call is TRBV7-9, the J call TRBJ2-1; 8 bases agree with TRBD2. This CDR3 contains 13 residues. The V gene end was trimmed by 0 bases and the J gene end by 13 bases; junction bases not matched to a gene: 5. Germline loops: CDR1 SEHNR, CDR2 FQNEAQ (reference sequence).

J is TRBJ2-1 and V is TRBV19, with D possibly being TRBD2 (6 bases). CDR1 is LNHDA, CDR2 SQIVND, per germline (reference sequence). Trimming took 4 bases from V and 0 from J, leaving 10 bases between them. The CDR3 spans 15 residues. CDR3 region: CASSNWRDSYNEQFF. CDR3 nucleotides: TGTGCCAGTAGTAACTGGCGGGACTCCTACAATGAGCAGTTCTTC.

The chain links TRBV28 to TRBJ2-7; 7 nucleotides align to TRBD1. The V gene end was trimmed by 5 bases and the J gene end by 3 bases; junction bases not matched to a gene: 10. The CDR3 contains 15 residues. Germline V lookup: CDR1 MDHEN, CDR2 SYDVKM. The CDR3 DNA reads as TGTGCCAGCAGTCCAGGGGGACGACGGGTCTACGAGCAGTACTTC. Translation gives CASSPGGRRVYEQYF.

V gene TRBV5-6 combines with J gene TRBJ2-7; no clear D. Trimming took 0 bases from V and 2 from J, leaving 6 bases between them. CDR1 is SGHDT and CDR2 is YYEEEE in the germline V gene. The CDR3 runs 13 residues. Here the CDR3 reads CASSLGPAYEQYF. CDR3 sequence (DNA): TGTGCCAGCAGCTTGGGCCCAGCCTACGAGCAGTACTTC.

The V and J genes are TRBV13 and TRBJ1-2, with D possibly being TRBD1 (6 bases). CDR3 length: 14 amino acids. The germline CDR1 and CDR2 sequences are PRHDT and FYEKMQ (reference sequence). Trimming cost V 6 bases and J 4 bases, with 15 bases left between them. The CDR3 DNA is TGTGCCAGCAGGCCGACCCAGGGGACCTATGGCTACACCTTC. It encodes CASRPTQGTYGYTF. The whole variable domain, remainder taken from reference TRBV13 and TRBJ1-2, is AAGVIQSPRHLIKEKRETATLKCYPIPRHDTVYWYQQGPGQDPQFLISFYEKMQSDKGSIPDRFSAQQFSDYHSELNMSSLELGDSALYFCASRPTQGTYGYTFGSGTRLTVV.

The rearrangement links TRBV9 to TRBJ1-3; tentative D call: TRBD1 (6 bases). Germline CDR1 SGDLS, CDR2 YYNGEE. The CDR3 length is 14 residues. Trimming pared 3 bases from V and 4 bases from J, leaving 11 bases between. CDR3 coding DNA: TGTGCCAGCAGCGACAGGGTGTGGGGAAACACCATATATTTT. Protein: CASSDRVWGNTIYF. Full variable domain (outside the CDR3, taken from reference TRBV9 and TRBJ1-3): DSGVTQTPKHLITATGQRVTLRCSPRSGDLSVYWYQQSLDQGLQFLIQYYNGEERAKGNILERFSAQQFPDLHSELNLSSLELGDSALYFCASSDRVWGNTIYFGEGSWLTVV.

The rearrangement joins TRBV7-6 to TRBJ2-3; 7 nucleotides line up with TRBD2. J was trimmed by 2 bases and V by 2 bases; bases with no gene match: 7. Germline V lookup: CDR1 SGHVS, CDR2 FNYEAQ. The CDR3 length is 16 residues. DNA of the CDR3: TGTGCCAGCAGCTTAATTGTGGGGGGGACCACAGATACGCAGTATTTT. Translating it yields CASSLIVGGTTDTQYF.

The chain employs TRBV6-2 or TRBV6-3 and TRBJ1-2, with D perhaps matching TRBD1 (5 bases). The germline V gene encodes CDR1 MNHEY and CDR2 SVGEGT. The V gene lost 0 bases and the J gene lost 5 bases, with 7 bases spanning the gap. There are 13 residues in the CDR3. CDR3 in amino acids: CASSYSGAYGYTF. CDR3 sequence (DNA): TGTGCCAGCAGTTACTCTGGGGCTTATGGCTACACCTTC.